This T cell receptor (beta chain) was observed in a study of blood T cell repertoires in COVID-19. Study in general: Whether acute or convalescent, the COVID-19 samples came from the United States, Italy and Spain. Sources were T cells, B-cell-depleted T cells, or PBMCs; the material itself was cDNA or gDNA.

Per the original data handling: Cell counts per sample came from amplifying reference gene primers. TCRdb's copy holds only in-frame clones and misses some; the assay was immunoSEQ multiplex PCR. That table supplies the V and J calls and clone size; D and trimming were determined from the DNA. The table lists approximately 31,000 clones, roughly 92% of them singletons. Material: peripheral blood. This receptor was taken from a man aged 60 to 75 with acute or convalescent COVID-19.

CDR3 bases: TGTGCCAGCAGCCCGGGGGGGGGCGGTTACACCGGGGAGCTGTTTTTT. It yields the protein CASSPGGGGYTGELFF. The chain couples TRBV7-2 to TRBJ2-2; 8 bases agree with TRBD2. The CDR3 totals 16 residues. V lost 5 bases and J lost 3; bases outside the gene matches: 8. From germline, CDR1 is SGHTA and CDR2 FQGNSA.